This T cell receptor (beta chain) originates from a study of blood T cell repertoires in COVID-19. The overall study: PBMCs, B-cell-depleted T cells, or T cells provided the cDNA or gDNA that made up the material.

Method: immunoSEQ multiplex PCR; TCRdb's copy keeps in-frame clones and lacks some. The data contain roughly 200,000 clones, about nine tenths of them singletons. The CDR3 is 16 amino acids. CDR1 and CDR2 from the germline V gene are MGHRA and YSYEKL. Trimming removed 0 bases at V and 0 bases at J, with 9 bases between. The source is a young woman who had recovered from COVID-19. The genes are TRBV4-1 and TRBJ1-3; D call uncertain. Sequencing was done on a sample of PBMCs or T cells enriched from blood (not recorded which). The CDR3 region has the DNA TGCGCCAGCAGCCAAGATCGTGGAGTCTCTGGAAACACCATATATTTT. Translation gives CASSQDRGVSGNTIYF.